This is a list of T cell receptor beta chains from one sample in a study of blood T cells in healthy people across ages. TCRdb re-called the 5' RACE reads with MiXCR, one entry per CDR3 protein. The data contain roughly 1,300,000 distinct CDR3 sequences, roughly 64% of them singletons. The sample was blood. The receptors stem from a man between 18 and 29 years old in good health. The CDR3 runs from the conserved cysteine through the conserved F or W. A D gene is named only where the DNA matches it firmly. Size tells how often a clone was seen (once, few, many) or the class of an expanded clone, and some rows leave it out.

d_gene,j_gene,abundance,v_gene,CDR3nt,CDR3aa
NA,TRBJ2-4,NA,TRBV11-2,TGTGCCAGCAGCCCAGTTAAAGGCTCTGCCATTCAGTACTTC,CASSPVKGSAIQYF
NA,TRBJ2-2,few,TRBV25-1,TGTGCCAGCAGTGTATACAGGGTGGGCGGGGAGCTGTTTTTT,CASSVYRVGGELFF
TRBD1,TRBJ2-1,NA,TRBV7-9,TGTGCCAGCAGCTTGTGGTTTAGAGGGGCAGGGGGTGATGACAATGAGCAGTTCTTC,CASSLWFRGAGGDDNEQFF
TRBD1,TRBJ1-5,NA,TRBV2,TGTGCCAGCAGAGCCTACAGGGGGGATCAGCCCCAGCATTTT,CASRAYRGDQPQHF
NA,TRBJ2-7,NA,TRBV5-6,TGTGCCAGCAGGTTGCAAGACGGAGCCTACGAGCAGTACTTC,CASRLQDGAYEQYF
NA,TRBJ2-1,NA,TRBV9,TGTGCCAGCAGCGGGGACGCCCAGGAGCAGTTCTTC,CASSGDAQEQFF
NA,TRBJ2-7,NA,TRBV10-3,TGTGCCATCAGTGAGTCCGGGCTAGCAAGGGAGCAGTACTTC,CAISESGLAREQYF
TRBD1,TRBJ1-5,NA,TRBV20-1,TGCAGTGCTAGAAAGGGACAGATCAATCAGCCCCAGCATTTT,CSARKGQINQPQHF
TRBD1,TRBJ2-5,NA,TRBV7-8,TGTGCCAGCAGCTTAGTACCGACAGGGGCCCCCCAGACGACCCAGTACTTC,CASSLVPTGAPQTTQYF
TRBD1,TRBJ1-4,few,TRBV7-7,TGTGCTAGCAGCCGAACAGGGGTTCTTAATGAAAAACTGTTTTTT,CASSRTGVLNEKLFF
NA,TRBJ2-3,NA,TRBV24-1,TGTGCCACCAGTGATTTCGGCGGGGTCGCCCCAGATACGCAGTATTTT,CATSDFGGVAPDTQYF
TRBD1,TRBJ2-7,few,TRBV27,TGTGCCAGCAGTTTCAATACAGGGGGGTCGCCCTACGAGCAGTACTTC,CASSFNTGGSPYEQYF
NA,TRBJ1-1,NA,TRBV9,TGTGCCAGCAGCTCTGGACGGTACACTGAAGCTTTCTTT,CASSSGRYTEAFF
NA,TRBJ1-6,few,TRBV5-5,TGTGCCAGCAGCTTTGTTCTTTTGGAGTCACCCCTCCACTTT,CASSFVLLESPLHF
TRBD1,TRBJ2-7,NA,TRBV5-6,TGTGCCAGCAGCTGGACAGGGTCTAACAAGCAGTACTTC,CASSWTGSNKQYF
NA,TRBJ1-1,NA,TRBV6-1,TGTGCCAGCAGTGAAGTAGCCGGCCCGAACACTGAAGCTTTCTTT,CASSEVAGPNTEAFF